This T cell receptor (beta chain) was profiled in a study of blood T cell repertoires in COVID-19. Authors' methods: For nucleated cells, counts were estimated from reference gene primer amplification. Clones were read by immunoSEQ multiplex PCR, and TCRdb kept only the in-frame ones, dropping some. V and J calls and clone size come straight from that table; D and trimming were deduced from the DNA. The sample has around 130,000 clones; around 84% are singletons. Source material: peripheral blood. The sequence was collected from a human donor in a cohort sampled during active COVID-19.

CDR3 nucleotides: TGTGCCAGCAGCTTAGGGGCACAGGGAAATTCACCCCTCCACTTT. Protein product: CASSLGAQGNSPLHF. The chain combines TRBV5-6 with TRBJ1-6, with D possibly matching TRBD1 (6 bases). The CDR3 length is 15 residues. Germline CDR1 reads SGHDT; CDR2 reads YYEEEE. Trimming removed 2 bases at V and 7 bases at J, with 13 bases between.